This TCR beta chain was recovered during a study of blood T cell repertoires in COVID-19. At the level of the study: Samples representing acute and convalescent COVID-19 were sourced from the United States, Italy and Spain.

This CDR3 spans 15 amino acids. The germline CDR1 and CDR2 sequences are LNHDA and SQIVND (reference sequence). Trimming took 3 bases from V and 2 from J, leaving 14 bases between them. As handled by the study authors: By means of reference gene primer amplification, nucleated cell counts were estimated. Some clones are missing from TCRdb's copy, which holds only in-frame ones; the method was immunoSEQ multiplex PCR. Clone size and V and J calls were adopted from that table, with D and trimming inferred from the DNA. The sample holds some 320,000 clones, nearly 90% seen once. Participants were aged roughly 18 to 100 years from approximately 23 US areas.

This chain connects TRBV19 to TRBJ2-7; a weak D match, TRBD1 (6 bases). Specimen: PBMCs or T cells enriched from blood (not recorded which). This clonotype was obtained from a woman aged 45-59 years who had been exposed to COVID-19. CDR3 loop: CASSITGTSTYEQYF. As DNA, the CDR3 is TGTGCCAGTAGTATCACCGGGACATCGACCTACGAGCAGTACTTC.